Reported below is one TCR beta chain. Its matching antigen is unknown. CDR1 DFQATT and CDR2 SNEGSKA come from the germline V gene (reference sequence). The CDR3 is made up of 17 amino acids. The V end was cut by 2 bases, the J end by 1 base, with 18 bases between. Orbital computed tomography, thyroid ultrasound, serum thyroxine and TRAb, and clinical symptoms together informed the diagnoses. The record originates from a study of T cells in Graves' hyperthyroidism and ophthalmopathy. Study at large: Before treatment of any kind, peripheral blood was taken at initial diagnosis.

Researchers took RNA transcripts and amplified the TCR beta CDR3 regions from them. In the first-round RT-PCR of the TCR CDR3, the HTBI primer set was used. Each CDR3 protein is one row after TCRdb ran MiXCR on the multiplex PCR reads. The repertoire holds under 200,000 distinct CDR3 sequences, with about 9.4% as singletons. Whole-study results and caveats: Stable hyperthyroidism was told apart from ophthalmopathy by a model built on 13 V-J features. The model made its ophthalmopathy prediction, and onset followed a median approximately 6.5 months later.

The clonotype was recovered from a woman aged 18-30 years with Graves' hyperthyroidism that later progressed to Graves' ophthalmopathy. The genes are TRBV20-1 and TRBJ2-4; TRBD1 is a possible D gene (5 bases). Sequenced input: blood. CDR3 loop: CSARHRGEPGAKNIQYF. The DNA of the CDR3 is TGCAGTGCTAGACATAGGGGCGAACCAGGGGCCAAAAACATTCAGTACTTC.